This T cell receptor (beta chain) comes out of a study of tumour-infiltrating T cells in Burkitt lymphoma. About the research overall: All epidemiological Burkitt lymphoma subtypes were represented in the cohort.

General study points: Several public clonotypes were shared across many Burkitt lymphoma patients.

Notes on this clone: What it recognizes is unknown.

Sequenced by immunoSEQ multiplex PCR; TCRdb stores in-frame clones only, minus some. The sample holds 500 or so clones, about 91% seen once. This CDR3 has 14 residues. Trimming took off 3 bases at V and 2 bases at J, with 11 bases between the two ends. The germline gives CDR1 GTSNPN, CDR2 SVGIG (reference sequence). Source material: tumor tissue. The rearrangement links TRBV30 to TRBJ2-4; possible D gene TRBD1, 6 bases. The source is a human donor with Burkitt lymphoma. Some clones in this sample may be carry-over from other donors' samples. CDR3 sequence: CAWSATGTKNIQYF. DNA of the CDR3: TGTGCCTGGAGCGCTACAGGGACCAAAAACATTCAGTACTTC.